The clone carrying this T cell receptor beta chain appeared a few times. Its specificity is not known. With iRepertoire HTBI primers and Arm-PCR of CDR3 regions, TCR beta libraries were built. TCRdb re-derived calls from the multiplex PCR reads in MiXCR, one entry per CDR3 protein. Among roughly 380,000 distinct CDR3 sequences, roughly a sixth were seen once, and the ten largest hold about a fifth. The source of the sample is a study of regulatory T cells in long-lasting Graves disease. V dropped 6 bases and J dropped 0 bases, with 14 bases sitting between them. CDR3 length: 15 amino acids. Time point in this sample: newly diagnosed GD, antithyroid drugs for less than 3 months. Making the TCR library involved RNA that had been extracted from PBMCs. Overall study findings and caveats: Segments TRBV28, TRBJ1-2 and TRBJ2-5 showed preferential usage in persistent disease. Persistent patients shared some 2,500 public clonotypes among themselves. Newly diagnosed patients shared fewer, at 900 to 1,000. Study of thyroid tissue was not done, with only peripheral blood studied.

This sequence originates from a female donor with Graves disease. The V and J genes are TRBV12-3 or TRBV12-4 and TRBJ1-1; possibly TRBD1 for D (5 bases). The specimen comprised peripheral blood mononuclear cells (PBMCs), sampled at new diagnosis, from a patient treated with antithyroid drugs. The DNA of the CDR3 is TGTGCCAGCAGAACCTCGGGGCGGATGAACACTGAAGCTTTCTTT. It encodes CASRTSGRMNTEAFF.